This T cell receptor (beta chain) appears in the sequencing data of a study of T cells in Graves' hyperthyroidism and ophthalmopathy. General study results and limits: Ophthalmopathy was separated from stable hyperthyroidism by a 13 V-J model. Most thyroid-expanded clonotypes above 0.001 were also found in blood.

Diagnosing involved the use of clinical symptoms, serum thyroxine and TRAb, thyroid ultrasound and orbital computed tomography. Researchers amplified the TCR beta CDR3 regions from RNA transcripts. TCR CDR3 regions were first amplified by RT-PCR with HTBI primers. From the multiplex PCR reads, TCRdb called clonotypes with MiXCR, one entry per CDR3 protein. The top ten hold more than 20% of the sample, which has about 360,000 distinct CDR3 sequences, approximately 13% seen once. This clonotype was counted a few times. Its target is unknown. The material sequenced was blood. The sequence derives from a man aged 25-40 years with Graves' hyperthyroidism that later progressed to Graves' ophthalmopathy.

CDR3 nucleotides: TGTGCCAGCAGCTTTTTAGGGGGGGGGTACGTATTTAAAGCTTTCTTT. Its protein product is CASSFLGGGYVFKAFF. The chain employs TRBV7-8 and TRBJ1-1, with D possibly being TRBD1 (6 bases). CDR3 length: 16 amino acids. V dropped 3 bases and J dropped 9 bases, with 23 bases sitting between them. CDR1 and CDR2 from the germline V gene are SGHVS and FQNEAQ.